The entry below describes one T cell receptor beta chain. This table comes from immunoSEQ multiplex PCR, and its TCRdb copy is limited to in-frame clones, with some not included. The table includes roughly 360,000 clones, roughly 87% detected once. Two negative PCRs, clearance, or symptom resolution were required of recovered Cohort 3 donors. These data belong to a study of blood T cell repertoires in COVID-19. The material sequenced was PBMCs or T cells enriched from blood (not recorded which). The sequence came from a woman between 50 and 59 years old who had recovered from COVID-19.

For the CDR3, the DNA is TGTGCCAGCAGCCTAGGACTAGCGGAGCCTCACAATGAGCAGTTCTTC. Its protein is CASSLGLAEPHNEQFF. The rearrangement joins TRBV7-6 to TRBJ2-1; TRBD2 agrees at 10 bases. Unmatched junction bases numbered 9, after V lost 5 bases and J lost 5 bases. The CDR3 is 16 residues long. CDR1 SGHVS and CDR2 FNYEAQ come from the germline V gene.